The 17 T cell receptor beta chains below were found in one sample sequenced in a study of monozygotic twins with inflammatory bowel disease. From its re-call of the 5' RACE reads, TCRdb lists each CDR3 protein once, without DNA. Its table records roughly 330,000 distinct CDR3 sequences. Sequencing used blood. The receptor source for this set is a human donor with ulcerative colitis or Crohn's disease, or a healthy co-twin of an affected twin (not recorded which).

The chain recombines TRBV3-1 with TRBJ1-2. This CDR3 has 14 residues. In germline, CDR1 is LGHDT, CDR2 YNNKEL (reference sequence). The CDR3: CASRTTGASYGYTF.

The chain joins TRBV29-1 to TRBJ2-5; no DNA is available, so the TRBD1 call from TCRdb remains unchecked. The V gene's germline CDR1 is SQVTM and CDR2 ANQGSEA. This CDR3 contains 16 residues. This CDR3 reads CSVMAGGAVGQGTQYF.

This chain connects TRBV18 to TRBJ2-1. The germline V gene has CDR1 KGHSH and CDR2 LQKENI. This CDR3 spans 14 amino acids. The CDR3 is CASSTLSTINEQFF.

This chain joins TRBV6-2 or TRBV6-3 and TRBJ2-7; the D call of TRBD2 rests on TCRdb alone, since no DNA is present to check it. The CDR3 has 14 amino acids. CDR1 and CDR2 from the germline V gene are MNHEY and SVGEGT. The CDR3 sequence: CASRDSGGFYEQYF.

The genes are TRBV10-2 and TRBJ2-1; TCRdb lists TRBD2, though no DNA is available to test this call. The germline gives CDR1 WSHSY, CDR2 SAAADI. The CDR3 consists of 19 residues. CDR3 in amino acids: CASSESVSGGYGAHNEQFF.

The chain recombines TRBV5-1 with TRBJ2-1; TCRdb gives TRBD2 as the D gene, but with no DNA this cannot be confirmed. The CDR3 extends over 18 amino acids. The germline V gene encodes CDR1 SGHRS and CDR2 YFSETQ. The CDR3 here is CASSLAILAGGTYNEQFF.

CDR3 sequence reads: CASSLVNSPSGANVLTF. The chain links TRBV7-9 to TRBJ2-6; the TCRdb D gene call, TRBD2, has no DNA to confirm it. Germline V gene sequence: CDR1 SEHNR, CDR2 FQNEAQ (reference sequence). The CDR3 consists of 17 residues. Based on the CDR3 plus reference TRBV7-9 and TRBJ2-6, the full variable domain is DTGVSQNPRHKITKRGQNVTFRCDPISEHNRLYWYRQTLGQGPEFLTYFQNEAQLEKSRLLSDRFSAERPKGSFSTLEIQRTEQGDSAMYLCASSLVNSPSGANVLTFGAGSRLTVL.

V gene TRBV6-2 or TRBV6-3 combines with J gene TRBJ1-1. Germline-derived CDR1 and CDR2 are MNHEY and SVGEGT. CDR3 length: 12 amino acids. CDR3 residues: CASGRPNTEAFF.

The rearrangement uses TRBV24-1 and TRBJ2-1; TCRdb lists TRBD2, though no DNA is available to test this call. The CDR3 contains 20 residues. Germline V gene lookup returns CDR1 KGHDR and CDR2 SFDVKD. The CDR3 sequence is CATSDFFGQGRTRGINEQFF.

The V gene is TRBV5-1, the J gene TRBJ1-1; absent DNA, TCRdb's TRBD1 call cannot be checked. CDR1 SGHRS and CDR2 YFSETQ come from the germline V gene. The CDR3 runs to 13 residues. CDR3 residues: CASNPGGGTEAFF.

J is TRBJ1-2 and V is TRBV20-1. The CDR3 totals 15 residues. CDR1 and CDR2 from the germline V gene are DFQATT and SNEGSKA (reference sequence). Here the CDR3 reads CSARGSEAINYGYTF.

The rearrangement joins TRBV7-2 to TRBJ2-1; no DNA is available, so the TRBD2 call from TCRdb remains unchecked. There are 15 residues in the CDR3. CDR1 and CDR2 from the germline V gene are SGHTA and FQGNSA. The CDR3 sequence is CASSVSGRDYNEQFF.

The rearrangement joins TRBV12-3 or TRBV12-4 to TRBJ1-5. The CDR3 runs to 14 residues. CDR3 sequence: CASSPDRFDQPQHF.

The genes are TRBV28 and TRBJ2-4; TCRdb designates TRBD1, a call that cannot be tested without DNA. The CDR3 spans 16 residues. The germline gives CDR1 MDHEN, CDR2 SYDVKM. CDR3 in amino acids: CASSQGQGGPKNIQYF.

The gene calls are TRBV27 and TRBJ2-1. The CDR3 spans 14 residues. The germline V gene has CDR1 MNHEY and CDR2 SMNVEV (reference sequence). This chain's CDR3 is CASSLSRKGNEQFF.

The chain recombines TRBV5-1 with TRBJ2-1; TCRdb lists TRBD2, though no DNA is available to test this call. The CDR3 loop spans 16 amino acids. The germline V gene has CDR1 SGHRS and CDR2 YFSETQ. The CDR3 spells CASSLEGLAAYNEQFF.

V is TRBV6-1 and J is TRBJ1-1; TCRdb's assignment of TRBD1 cannot be checked, as there is no DNA. CDR1 is MNHNS and CDR2 is SASEGT in the germline V gene. The CDR3 runs 15 residues. CDR3 sequence reads: CASAALGGAGTEAFF.